This paragraph reports one T cell receptor (beta chain). These data originate in a study of shared T cell receptors in the human thymus. Germline V gene lookup returns CDR1 LNHDA and CDR2 SQIVND (reference sequence). J was trimmed by 3 bases and V by 6 bases; bases with no gene match: 7. CDR3 size: 14 residues. The assay was immunoSEQ multiplex PCR, and TCRdb's table has in-frame clones only and misses some. This table holds 700,000 to 750,000 clones, 80% to 90% found once. The sample was also linked to a second study, of human thymus T cells.

The sequencing sample was made of thymocytes. The TCR comes from a girl younger than two with a congenital heart defect. The rearrangement links TRBV19 to TRBJ1-2, with 7 positions matching TRBD1. CDR3 sequence: CASSLQGQDYGYTF. In DNA, the CDR3 is TGTGCCAGTAGCTTACAGGGGCAAGACTATGGCTACACCTTC.